The 5 T cell receptor beta chains below were found in one sample sequenced in a study of beta chain features in type 1 diabetes. Reverse transcribing all isolated RNA meant expressed TCRB transcripts were sequenced. Clones were read by immunoSEQ multiplex PCR, and TCRdb kept only the in-frame ones, dropping some. The sample carries tens of thousands of clones, just under 50% recorded once. Antigen specificity for these receptors is unknown. Overall study results and limits: TCRB CDR3s from Type 1 diabetes patients were moderately but significantly shorter in all four CD4+ subsets.

Source material: central memory CD4+ T cells from blood. Every receptor here comes from a young man with type 1 diabetes.

V and J are TRBV2 and TRBJ2-1; TRBD2 might be the D (6 bases). V was clipped by 7 bases and J by 6 bases, with 10 bases between them. The germline gives CDR1 SNHLY, CDR2 FYNNEI. This CDR3 is 12 amino acids long. CDR3 in amino acids: CASTRDFNEQFF. For the CDR3, the DNA is TGTGCCAGCACTCGGGACTTCAATGAGCAGTTCTTC. The variable domain in full, completed from reference TRBV2 and TRBJ2-1, reads EPEVTQTPSHQVTQMGQEVILRCVPISNHLYFYWYRQILGQKVEFLVSFYNNEISEKSEIFDDQFSVERPDGSNFTLKIRSTKLEDSAMYFCASTRDFNEQFFGPGTRLTVL.

This clone occurred once. The J gene is TRBJ2-5, the V gene TRBV5-1; 7 nucleotides agree with TRBD1. From germline, CDR1 is SGHRS and CDR2 YFSETQ. The CDR3 spans 14 residues. V shed 5 bases and J 4 bases; nucleotides not matched to a gene: 8. CDR3 sequence (DNA): TGCGCCAGCAGTTCAGGACAGGCTGGAGAGACCCAGTACTTC. Residues: CASSSGQAGETQYF.

This clone was seen a few times. CDR3 in DNA: TGTGCCAGCAGTTACGTCCGGACAAGCGACGAGCAGTACTTC. Protein: CASSYVRTSDEQYF. The genes are TRBV6-6 and TRBJ2-7, with D perhaps matching TRBD1 (5 bases). The V and J ends lost 2 bases and 5 bases respectively, with 13 bases between them. CDR3 size: 14 residues. The germline gives CDR1 MNHNY, CDR2 SVGAGI (reference sequence).

This clone was counted between two and nine times. The gene calls are TRBV9 and TRBJ2-1, with TRBD2 as a possible D gene (5 bases). The CDR3 is 15 amino acids. V dropped 0 bases and J dropped 1 base, with 8 bases sitting between them. CDR1 and CDR2 from the germline V gene are SGDLS and YYNGEE. CDR3 sequence: CASSVVAGSYNEQFF. The CDR3 nucleotides read TGTGCCAGCAGCGTAGTGGCGGGTTCCTACAATGAGCAGTTCTTC.

V usage is TRBV5-4 and J usage is TRBJ1-2; D perhaps matches TRBD1 (6 bases). Trimming left V 2 bases short and J 6 bases short, with 14 bases between. This CDR3 has 14 residues. CDR1 is SGHNT and CDR2 is YYREEE in the germline V gene (reference sequence). The CDR3 sequence: CASSFSQGRDGYTF. The DNA of the CDR3 is TGTGCCAGCAGCTTCTCACAGGGTAGGGATGGCTACACCTTC.